The next 16 T cell receptor beta chains were all read from a single sample in a study of OX40 agonist ivuxolimab in advanced cancers. Clones were read by immunoSEQ multiplex PCR, and TCRdb kept only the in-frame ones, dropping some. The table records about 80,000 clones, 88% of them present only once. Material: CD4+ or CD8+ T cells sorted from blood, obtained in a trial of the OX40 agonist ivuxolimab. These TCRs come from an adult with an advanced solid tumor such as melanoma, head and neck, liver or kidney cancer.

The chain uses TRBV18 and TRBJ1-2; TRBD1 agrees at 7 bases. The CDR3 runs to 15 residues. V gave up 3 bases and J gave up 6 bases; unmatched junction bases: 10. Germline CDR1 reads KGHSH; CDR2 reads LQKENI. The CDR3 sequence: CASSPLATGDDGYTF. The DNA for the CDR3 is TGTGCCAGCTCACCTCTGGCCACAGGGGATGATGGCTACACCTTC.

The chain is built from TRBV4-3 and TRBJ2-3, with D tentatively TRBD2 (6 bases). Trimming took 0 bases from V and 1 from J, leaving 11 bases between them. The germline CDR1 and CDR2 sequences are LGHNA and YSLEER. The CDR3 spans 16 residues. In nucleotides, the CDR3 is TGCGCCAGCAGCCAAGAGGCTCGCGGGGGCACAGATACGCAGTATTTT. It specifies CASSQEARGGTDTQYF.

The V call is TRBV29-1, the J call TRBJ2-7; TRBD1 aligns across 8 bases. The CDR3 consists of 13 residues. Per the germline V gene, CDR1 is SQVTM and CDR2 is ANQGSEA. J lost 2 bases, V lost 1 base, and 1 base had no gene match. Here the CDR3 DNA reads TGCAGCGTTGAAGGACAGGGGACCTACGAGCAGTACTTC. As protein: CSVEGQGTYEQYF.

The chain has TRBV9 and TRBJ2-7; D may be TRBD1 or TRBD2 (5 bases each). The ends were cut back, 4 bases at V and 7 bases at J, with 18 bases in the middle. There are 14 residues in the CDR3. Germline loops: CDR1 SGDLS, CDR2 YYNGEE. CDR3 loop: CASSLDWDGGEQYF. The CDR3 bases are TGTGCCAGCAGCCTAGACTGGGACGGCGGGGAGCAGTACTTC.

This clone was counted a few times. V is TRBV29-1 and J is TRBJ1-2; D uncertain. The CDR3 is 15 residues long. CDR1 and CDR2 (germline): SQVTM, ANQGSEA. V was clipped by 4 bases and J by 2 bases, with 17 bases between them. CDR3: CSVAMAATGNYGYTF. The CDR3 bases are TGCAGCGTTGCGATGGCCGCCACGGGGAACTATGGCTACACCTTC.

The chain recombines TRBV11-2 with TRBJ1-4; D remains unclear. The germline CDR1 and CDR2 sequences are SGHAT and FQNNGV. The CDR3 totals 14 residues. Trimming shortened V by 3 bases and J by 3 bases, and 8 bases separated the two germline ends. The CDR3 loop reads CASSLGGPNEKLFF. The CDR3 region has the DNA TGTGCCAGCAGCTTGGGTGGGCCTAATGAAAAACTGTTTTTT.

The CDR3 protein is CASSRAGGASYNEQFF. The CDR3 DNA reads TGTGCCAGCAGCCGAGCTGGGGGGGCCTCCTACAATGAGCAGTTCTTC. The V gene is TRBV7-8, the J gene TRBJ2-1, with D possibly TRBD2 on 7 matching bases. V shed 5 bases and J shed 0 bases, with 14 bases lying between them. Germline V gene sequence: CDR1 SGHVS, CDR2 FQNEAQ. The CDR3 has 16 amino acids.

As regards this clone: The junction departs from germline at one end; a sequencing error may be responsible. V usage is TRBV7-7 and J usage is TRBJ2-5; 11 nucleotides agree with TRBD1. CDR1 and CDR2 (germline): SSHAT, FNYEAQ (reference sequence). There are 14 residues in the CDR3. The CDR3 sequence: CASSRTGGFETQYF. CDR3 nucleotide sequence: TGTGCTAGCAGCCGGACAGGGGGCTTTGAGACCCAGTACTTC.

This clone was observed a handful of times. V and J are TRBV6-6 and TRBJ1-1; no definite D call. CDR3 length: 12 residues. Deletions cut 7 bases from V and 3 bases from J, with 9 bases between. Germline lookup yields CDR1 MNHNY and CDR2 SVGAGI (reference sequence). The CDR3: CASKNRDTEAFF. The CDR3 DNA follows: TGTGCCAGCAAGAACAGAGACACTGAAGCTTTCTTT.

The DNA for the CDR3 is TGTGCCAGCAGCTTAGCCCGGGACAGGGCTTTCTTT. Its protein is CASSLARDRAFF. This sequence joins TRBV7-2 and TRBJ1-1, with TRBD1 matching 8 bases. The CDR3 length is 12 residues. Germline CDR1 is SGHTA and CDR2 is FQGNSA. After removal of 0 bases from V and 11 bases from J, the junction contained 2 bases not matched to a gene.

This chain joins TRBV29-1 and TRBJ2-7; 9 bases match TRBD1. The germline V gene encodes CDR1 SQVTM and CDR2 ANQGSEA. The CDR3 length is 16 residues. The trim removed 0 bases at V and 3 bases at J, leaving 9 bases unmatched. DNA of the CDR3: TGCAGCGTTGAAGAAGGGTTTCGGACAGGGGTCTACGAGCAGTACTTC. This encodes CSVEEGFRTGVYEQYF.

Regarding this clone: The junction departs from the called germline gene at one end, perhaps through a read error. V and J are TRBV5-4 and TRBJ1-2; D not certain. This CDR3 has 15 amino acids. Germline CDR1 and CDR2: SGHNT and YYREEE (reference sequence). The CDR3 reads CATSRLDTSSGGYTF. CDR3 coding DNA: TGTGCCACCAGCCGACTAGACACCTCCTCGGGAGGCTACACCTTC.

In the case of this clone: Likely a read error: the CDR3 ends without its conserved phenylalanine or tryptophan. V gene TRBV6-5 combines with J gene TRBJ1-6; 7 bases map to TRBD1. CDR1 is MNHEY, CDR2 SVGAGI, per germline. This CDR3 region has 13 residues. V was clipped by 6 bases and J by 9 bases; unmatched bases: 5. The CDR3 DNA reads as TGTGCCAGCAGCCGGAACAGGGGTTCACCCCTCCACCTT. Its protein product is CASSRNRGSPLHL.

The chain couples TRBV4-1 to TRBJ1-2, with D uncertain. V was shortened by 0 bases and J by 6 bases, with 11 bases between the two germline ends. CDR1 and CDR2 (germline): MGHRA, YSYEKL. This CDR3 contains 14 residues. Here the CDR3 DNA reads TGCGCCAGCAGCCAAGAGAAAGGGTACGATGGCTACACCTTC. This sequence encodes CASSQEKGYDGYTF.

As concerns this clone: This CDR3 is missing its conserved last phenylalanine or tryptophan, likely due to a read error. The chain joins TRBV5-6 to TRBJ1-6; D remains ambiguous. The V gene's germline CDR1 is SGHDT and CDR2 YYEEEE. V dropped 4 bases and J dropped 8 bases, with 13 bases sitting between them. The CDR3 consists of 14 residues. Written as DNA, the CDR3 is TGTGCCAGCAGCCGCGATGGGGAATATTCACCCCTCCACCTT. Translation: CASSRDGEYSPLHL.

The rearrangement joins TRBV19 to TRBJ2-7; D gene unclear. Trimming left V 4 bases short and J 4 bases short, with 11 bases between. This CDR3 comprises 13 residues. The germline V gene encodes CDR1 LNHDA and CDR2 SQIVND (reference sequence). This chain's CDR3 is CASSSKNSYEQYF. CDR3 DNA: TGTGCCAGTAGTAGCAAGAACAGTTACGAGCAGTACTTC.